These 16 T cell receptor beta chains share one sample of origin, sequenced in a study of identical twins. TCRdb re-derived calls from the 5' RACE reads in MiXCR, one entry per CDR3 protein. Of about 240,000 distinct CDR3 sequences listed, over 9.5% were seen once; the top ten hold about 9%. Sequencing was carried out using memory T cells sorted from blood. Every receptor here comes from a man aged 50-60 years in good health.

This clonotype was counted ten times or more. J is TRBJ2-1 and V is TRBV11-2; 8 bases line up with TRBD1. Germline CDR1 is SGHAT and CDR2 is FQNNGV. CDR3 length equals 16 residues. The V gene end was trimmed by 4 bases and the J gene end by 3 bases; junction bases not matched to a gene: 8. The CDR3 reads CASSSLRQGFYNEQFF. The CDR3 nucleotides are TGTGCCAGCAGCTCCCTGCGACAGGGGTTCTACAATGAGCAGTTCTTC.

At least ten counts were recorded for this clonotype. The genes are TRBV29-1 and TRBJ2-1; 7 nucleotides line up with TRBD1. The germline V gene has CDR1 SQVTM and CDR2 ANQGSEA. The CDR3 runs 13 residues. Trimming at V came to 7 bases and at J to 4 bases, leaving 7 bases not matched to a gene. CDR3 sequence (DNA): TGCAGCGCGACAGGGAGCACATACAATGAGCAGTTCTTC. This translates into CSATGSTYNEQFF.

This clonotype has more than one count but fewer than ten. The chain uses TRBV7-6 and TRBJ2-2, with 11 positions matching TRBD2. Per the germline V gene, CDR1 is SGHVS and CDR2 is FNYEAQ. This CDR3 region has 18 residues. V lost 1 base and J lost 2; bases outside the gene matches: 6. CDR3 bases: TGTGCCAGCAGCTTAGGATCTAGCGGGAGGACCAACACCGGGGAGCTGTTTTTT. This codes for CASSLGSSGRTNTGELFF.

Ten or more counts support this clonotype. This chain links TRBV28 with TRBJ2-7; no definite D call. Per germline, CDR1 MDHEN and CDR2 SYDVKM. The V end lost 2 bases, the J end lost 2 bases, and 10 bases lay between the germline ends. The CDR3 sequence is 14 residues long. The CDR3 sequence: CASSLHRLAYEQYF. The CDR3 bases are TGTGCCAGCAGTTTACATCGTCTTGCCTACGAGCAGTACTTC.

This clonotype was seen many times. This chain joins TRBV6-1 and TRBJ2-7; D is possibly TRBD1 (6 bases). The V gene's germline CDR1 is MNHNS and CDR2 SASEGT. CDR3 size: 12 residues. The V gene lost 3 bases and the J gene lost 5 bases, with 8 bases spanning the gap. CDR3 in amino acids: CASSDNRDEQYF. Here the CDR3 DNA reads TGTGCCAGCAGTGATAACAGGGACGAGCAGTACTTC.

In this sample, this clonotype turned up many times. V is TRBV12-3 or TRBV12-4 and J is TRBJ1-1; TRBD1 might be the D (5 bases). This CDR3 is 14 amino acids long. V lost 6 bases, J lost 1 base, and 12 bases lay in between. Here the CDR3 DNA reads TGTGCCAGCAGCACAGGAACCGGGAACACTGAAGCTTTCTTT. Translated, it gives CASSTGTGNTEAFF.

This clonotype was counted only a few times. The chain carries TRBV20-1 and TRBJ2-2; 10 bases map to TRBD2. Unmatched junction bases numbered 6, after V lost 2 bases and J lost 6 bases. Looked up from germline, CDR1 is DFQATT and CDR2 is SNEGSKA (reference sequence). This CDR3 has 15 residues. CDR3 nucleotides: TGCAGTGCTAGAAGACGAAGCGGGGGGGCCGGGGAGCTGTTTTTT. Translating gives CSARRRSGGAGELFF.

There are many counts of this clonotype. The chain has TRBV7-2 and TRBJ1-6, with 9 bases identical to TRBD1. The CDR3 consists of 16 residues. In germline, CDR1 is SGHTA, CDR2 FQGNSA. Trimming at V came to 0 bases and at J to 6 bases, leaving 3 bases not matched to a gene. CDR3 in amino acids: CASSLAGTGLNSPLHF. For the CDR3, the DNA is TGTGCCAGCAGCTTAGCTGGGACAGGGCTTAATTCACCCCTCCACTTT.

This clonotype is medium-sized in the sample. This chain uses TRBV5-1 with TRBJ1-6; no reliable D call. The V end lost 3 bases, the J end lost 0 bases, and 10 bases lay between the germline ends. CDR3 length: 16 residues. Germline CDR1 reads SGHRS; CDR2 reads YFSETQ. The CDR3 sequence: CASSSDGSSYNSPLHF. Here the CDR3 DNA reads TGCGCCAGCAGCTCCGACGGGAGCTCCTATAATTCACCCCTCCACTTT.

The sample holds a few counts of this clonotype. This sequence joins TRBV10-3 and TRBJ2-7, with D tentatively TRBD2 (6 bases). V lost 6 bases and J 9 bases, leaving 18 bases between the germline ends. The CDR3 has 13 residues. The germline CDR1 and CDR2 sequences are ENHRY and SYGVKD. The CDR3 DNA sequence: TGTGCCATCAGCGGAGGGACTCTGACACTGCAGTACTTC. The encoded protein is CAISGGTLTLQYF.

This clonotype was seen a handful of times. This chain links TRBV15 with TRBJ2-2, with D perhaps TRBD1 or TRBD2 (5 bases each). Trimming took 1 base from V and 6 from J, leaving 18 bases between them. Per the germline V gene, CDR1 is LNHNV and CDR2 is YYDKDF (reference sequence). The CDR3 covers 17 residues. CDR3 protein: CATSRGGSGGTAGELFF. The DNA for the CDR3 is TGTGCCACCAGCAGAGGTGGATCTGGGGGTACGGCCGGGGAGCTGTTTTTT.

The chain combines TRBV4-3 with TRBJ2-2; D remains unclear. CDR3 length equals 13 residues. The V end was cut by 2 bases, the J end by 6 bases, with 7 bases between. Looked up from germline, CDR1 is LGHNA and CDR2 is YSLEER. The CDR3 DNA sequence: TGCGCCAGCAGCCAACTAGTAGCCGGGGAGCTGTTTTTT. It codes for CASSQLVAGELFF.

As to this clonotype: The CDR3 does not close with the conserved phenylalanine or tryptophan, likely indicating a read error. The chain has TRBV7-2 and TRBJ1-1; TRBD1 matches at 8 bases. The CDR3 extends over 13 amino acids. Germline loops: CDR1 SGHTA, CDR2 FQGNSA. V lost 1 base and J lost 6; bases outside the gene matches: 1. CDR3 coding DNA: TGTGCCAGCAGCTTAGTGACAGGGGCTGAAGCTTTCGTT. It translates to CASSLVTGAEAFV.

This clonotype was seen only a few times. V usage is TRBV20-1 and J usage is TRBJ2-1; TRBD2 matches 11 bases. V trimming: 6 bases; J trimming: 6 bases; junction bases outside the gene matches: 16. Germline V lookup: CDR1 DFQATT, CDR2 SNEGSKA (reference sequence). The CDR3 is 17 residues long. The CDR3: CSAFGLAGISNPNEQFF. In nucleotides, the CDR3 is TGCAGTGCCTTTGGACTAGCGGGCATTTCCAACCCCAATGAGCAGTTCTTC.

A note on this clonotype: It is likely a read error, because the conserved phenylalanine at the end of the CDR3 is missing. The rearrangement links TRBV20-1 to TRBJ2-3; D may be TRBD2 (5 bases). Germline V gene data show CDR1 as DFQATT and CDR2 as SNEGSKA (reference sequence). The V and J ends lost 5 bases and 4 bases respectively, with 13 bases between them. This CDR3 contains 13 residues. CDR3 loop: CSALRGLPDTQYL. The CDR3, as DNA: TGCAGTGCTTTACGGGGATTACCAGATACGCAGTATCTT.

This clonotype came up many times. The chain has TRBV12-3 or TRBV12-4 and TRBJ2-4; D uncertain. Trimming pared 5 bases from V and 0 bases from J, leaving 14 bases between. The CDR3 spans 16 residues. CDR3: CASSPHNRQAKNIQYF. In DNA, the CDR3 is TGTGCCAGCAGTCCCCATAATAGGCAAGCCAAAAACATTCAGTACTTC.